This T cell receptor (beta chain) was found in a study of regulatory T cells in long-lasting Graves disease. This clonotype was seen ten or more times. From germline, CDR1 is MDHEN and CDR2 SYDVKM. Losses at the gene ends were 2 bases for V and 2 bases for J; bases not matched to a gene: 9. The CDR3 length is 18 residues. The time point is: newly diagnosed GD, antithyroid drugs for less than 3 months. TCR sequences were obtained from RNA taken from PBMCs. Sequencing libraries for TCR beta were prepared with iRepertoire HTBI primers and Arm-PCR of CDR3 regions. TCRdb recomputed calls from the multiplex PCR reads with MiXCR, one row per CDR3 protein. The sample carries a few hundred thousand distinct CDR3 sequences, 14% to 15% recorded once. The same specimen was also included in a second study, on T cells in Graves' hyperthyroidism and ophthalmopathy.

The material was peripheral blood mononuclear cells (PBMCs), obtained at new diagnosis, from a patient treated with antithyroid drugs. V usage is TRBV28 and J usage is TRBJ2-3; TRBD2 agrees at 11 bases. The receptor comes from a woman aged 40 to 50 with Graves disease. Written as DNA, the CDR3 is TGTGCCAGCAGTTTAACTAGCGGGAGACGGAGGTTCACAGATACGCAGTATTTT. Translating gives CASSLTSGRRRFTDTQYF.